These 9 T cell receptor beta chains were sequenced from one sample in a study of CD8+ T cells in alopecia areata. Extraction and reverse transcription of RNA yielded cDNA as the sequencing template. Using immunoSEQ multiplex PCR, the repertoire was profiled, and TCRdb retains in-frame clones only, with some absent. Altogether about 190,000 clones are present, roughly three fifths being singletons, with the ten largest covering around 0.7%. Treatment described: oral pan-JAK inhibitor, 5-10 mg twice daily. Here the sequenced sample was CD4+ T cells sorted from blood, taken at week 4, from a patient treated with tofacitinib. The receptors were gathered from a human donor with alopecia areata.

This clone appeared a few times. The chain uses TRBV11-2 and TRBJ2-7; D gene unclear. Germline V gives CDR1 SGHAT, CDR2 FQNNGV. The V end was cut by 5 bases, the J end by 3 bases, with 11 bases between. CDR3 length: 13 residues. The CDR3 is CASSPRTLYEQYF. For the CDR3, the DNA is TGTGCCAGCAGCCCCCGAACCCTCTACGAGCAGTACTTC.

V is TRBV6-5 and J is TRBJ1-5, with 7 bases matching TRBD1. The CDR3 length is 14 residues. The trim removed 6 bases at V and 4 bases at J, leaving 6 bases unmatched. Germline-derived CDR1 and CDR2 are MNHEY and SVGAGI. CDR3 amino acids: CASRGGQPNQPQHF. For the CDR3, the DNA is TGTGCCAGCAGGGGGGGACAGCCTAATCAGCCCCAGCATTTT.

The V and J genes are TRBV5-4 and TRBJ2-3, with TRBD2 matching 7 bases. The germline CDR1 and CDR2 sequences are SGHNT and YYREEE (reference sequence). The CDR3 runs 16 residues. With 4 bases clipped from V and 3 bases from J, the junction kept 11 bases outside the gene matches. CDR3 sequence reads: CASSPHPGGGTDTQYF. Written as DNA, the CDR3 is TGTGCCAGCAGCCCCCACCCCGGGGGAGGGACAGATACGCAGTATTTT.

This clone turned up a few times. The chain is built from TRBV5-1 and TRBJ1-1, with D tentatively TRBD1 (5 bases). V was cut by 6 bases and J by 5 bases, with 14 bases left in between. The germline V gene has CDR1 SGHRS and CDR2 YFSETQ. This CDR3 has 13 residues. The DNA of the CDR3 is TGCGCCAGCAACAAGCCTGGGGGGACTGAAGCTTTCTTT. Protein: CASNKPGGTEAFF. Full variable domain (missing parts from reference TRBV5-1 and TRBJ1-1): KAGVTQTPRYLIKTRGQQVTLSCSPISGHRSVSWYQQTPGQGLQFLFEYFSETQRNKGNFPGRFSGRQFSNSRSEMNVSTLELGDSALYLCASNKPGGTEAFFGQGTRLTVV.

The V gene is TRBV25-1, the J gene TRBJ1-2; 10 nucleotides match TRBD1. V gave up 4 bases and J gave up 4 bases; unmatched junction bases: 6. The CDR3 spans 15 residues. From germline, CDR1 is MGHDK and CDR2 SYGVNS. The CDR3, as DNA: TGTGCCAGCAGTGCCCGGGACAGGGGCGCCTATGGCTACACCTTC. Translation gives CASSARDRGAYGYTF.

The CDR3 DNA reads TGTGCCAGTAGTATCCCTGACCCCACAGATACGCAGTATTTT. Amino acid sequence: CASSIPDPTDTQYF. The chain uses TRBV19 and TRBJ2-3, with D hard to call. Trimming removed 3 bases from V and 2 bases from J, with 9 bases in between. Germline V gene sequence: CDR1 LNHDA, CDR2 SQIVND (reference sequence). This CDR3 comprises 14 residues.

The rearrangement links TRBV30 to TRBJ2-2; 11 bases fit TRBD2. The CDR3 sequence is 14 residues long. Germline V gene lookup returns CDR1 GTSNPN and CDR2 SVGIG (reference sequence). Trimming cost V 5 bases and J 7 bases; bases outside gene matches: 6. The CDR3 region has the DNA TGTGCCTGGCGACTAGCGGGACTGAGCGGGGAGCTGTTTTTT. Amino acids: CAWRLAGLSGELFF.

This chain uses TRBV29-1 with TRBJ1-1; D gene uncertain. Trimming shortened V by 6 bases and J by 5 bases, and 16 bases separated the two germline ends. The germline CDR1 and CDR2 sequences are SQVTM and ANQGSEA. The CDR3 runs to 13 residues. The CDR3, as DNA: TGCAGCGTGACGGGCAGTCCGGGGACTGAAGCTTTCTTT. Amino acid sequence: CSVTGSPGTEAFF.

The chain combines TRBV30 with TRBJ1-1, with D perhaps TRBD1 (6 bases). Looked up from germline, CDR1 is GTSNPN and CDR2 is SVGIG (reference sequence). V was shortened by 4 bases and J by 4 bases, with 16 bases between the two germline ends. CDR3 length: 14 residues. Written as DNA, the CDR3 is TGTGCCTGGATATCTAGGGGGTGGGGCACTGAAGCTTTCTTT. It specifies CAWISRGWGTEAFF.